The 28 T cell receptor beta chains below come from one sample, sequenced in a study of control samples from healthy donors and cancer patients. Generated by immunoSEQ multiplex PCR, the TCRdb table keeps only in-frame clones and is missing some. There are roughly 160,000 clones in the sample; about 91% occur only once, and approximately 4.9% lies in the top ten. The specimen sequenced was blood. The receptors derive from a woman between 25 and 40 years old in good health.

The V call is TRBV21-1, the J call TRBJ1-3; the table assigns TRBD1, which was not confirmed against the DNA. TRBV21-1 is termed a pseudogene. The CDR3 runs 15 residues. The CDR3 here is CASSKGTESGNTIYF. Written as DNA, the CDR3 is TGTGCCAGCAGCAAAGGGACAGAGTCTGGAAACACCATATATTTT.

V usage is TRBV19 and J usage is TRBJ1-1; D gene unclear. V was cut by 3 bases and J by 5 bases, with 10 bases left in between. The CDR3 extends over 13 amino acids. Germline V gene sequence: CDR1 LNHDA, CDR2 SQIVND (reference sequence). The CDR3 here is CASSIGEGTEAFF. The CDR3 nucleotides read TGTGCCAGTAGTATTGGGGAGGGTACTGAAGCTTTCTTT. Full variable domain (remainder filled in from reference TRBV19 and TRBJ1-1): DGGITQSPKYLFRKEGQNVTLSCEQNLNHDAMYWYRQDPGQGLRLIYYSQIVNDFQKGDIAEGYSVSREKKESFPLTVTSAQKNPTAFYLCASSIGEGTEAFFGQGTRLTVV.

The V call is TRBV6-5, the J call TRBJ2-2; either TRBD1 or TRBD2 may fit D (6 bases each). There are 15 residues in the CDR3. Germline values: CDR1 MNHEY, CDR2 SVGAGI. V gave up 7 bases and J gave up 4 bases, with 16 bases separating them. CDR3 region: CASTPGALSTGELFF. The CDR3 DNA is TGTGCCAGCACGCCGGGGGCGCTTTCCACCGGGGAGCTGTTTTTT.

This clone has only a few counts. The rearrangement joins TRBV19 to TRBJ2-3; weak D call: TRBD1 (5 bases). The CDR3 length is 14 residues. CDR1 is LNHDA, CDR2 SQIVND, per germline (reference sequence). V gave up 1 base and J gave up 1 base, with 6 bases separating them. The CDR3 region is CASSIGGGTDTQYF. CDR3 coding DNA: TGTGCCAGTAGTATAGGGGGCGGCACAGATACGCAGTATTTT.

The chain has TRBV10-3 and TRBJ1-5, with TRBD1 matching 7 bases. The junction had 16 bases not matched to a gene; V was cut back by 6 bases and J by 5 bases. The CDR3 runs to 17 residues. Germline lookup yields CDR1 ENHRY and CDR2 SYGVKD. The CDR3 loop is CAISGGVQGIRDQPQHF. CDR3 coding DNA: TGTGCCATCAGCGGCGGGGTACAGGGGATTAGGGATCAGCCCCAGCATTTT.

This chain joins TRBV6-1 and TRBJ2-7, with 7 bases lining up with TRBD2. CDR3 length: 15 residues. V dropped 3 bases and J dropped 1; count of bases not matched to a gene: 6. Germline CDR1 reads MNHNS; CDR2 reads SASEGT. CDR3 in amino acids: CASSDATGGSYEQYV. CDR3 in DNA: TGTGCCAGCAGTGACGCCACGGGGGGATCCTACGAGCAGTACGTC.

J is TRBJ1-4 and V is TRBV2; D gene unclear. The CDR3 covers 13 residues. Trimming left V 7 bases short and J 8 bases short, with 14 bases between. Germline CDR1 reads SNHLY; CDR2 reads FYNNEI. Here the CDR3 DNA reads TGTGCCAGCATTAAAGGTCCGGGAGAAAAACTGTTTTTT. Encoded protein: CASIKGPGEKLFF. Full variable domain (remainder filled in from reference TRBV2 and TRBJ1-4): EPEVTQTPSHQVTQMGQEVILRCVPISNHLYFYWYRQILGQKVEFLVSFYNNEISEKSEIFDDQFSVERPDGSNFTLKIRSTKLEDSAMYFCASIKGPGEKLFFGSGTQLSVL.

The J gene is TRBJ2-2, the V gene TRBV24-1, with D perhaps matching TRBD1 (6 bases). The germline gives CDR1 KGHDR, CDR2 SFDVKD. V gave up 0 bases and J gave up 5 bases, with 15 bases separating them. The CDR3 runs to 17 residues. CDR3 loop: CATSDLHRDIGTGELFF. In DNA, the CDR3 is TGTGCCACCAGTGATTTGCACCGGGACATAGGTACCGGGGAGCTGTTTTTT.

This clone was observed a few times. The chain recombines TRBV6-5 with TRBJ2-3; D may be TRBD2 (5 bases). This CDR3 region has 14 residues. Trimming cost V 7 bases and J 0 bases, with 11 bases left between them. Germline CDR1 MNHEY, CDR2 SVGAGI. The CDR3 nucleotides read TGTGCCAGCAAGCCACTAGGTAGCACAGATACGCAGTATTTT. Protein product: CASKPLGSTDTQYF.

The CDR3 reads CASSLTTGESNEKLFF. The CDR3 DNA reads as TGTGCCAGCAGCTTAACCACAGGGGAATCTAATGAAAAACTGTTTTTT. V gene TRBV9 combines with J gene TRBJ1-4; the match to TRBD1 covers 7 bases. J was trimmed by 3 bases and V by 4 bases; bases with no gene match: 9. Germline lookup yields CDR1 SGDLS and CDR2 YYNGEE. This CDR3 spans 16 amino acids. Drawing the rest from reference TRBV9 and TRBJ1-4, the complete variable domain is DSGVTQTPKHLITATGQRVTLRCSPRSGDLSVYWYQQSLDQGLQFLIQYYNGEERAKGNILERFSAQQFPDLHSELNLSSLELGDSALYFCASSLTTGESNEKLFFGSGTQLSVL.

The sample holds many counts of this clone. The genes are TRBV30 and TRBJ1-1; D remains unclear. V shed 2 bases and J shed 6 bases, with 10 bases lying between them. CDR1 is GTSNPN, CDR2 SVGIG, per germline (reference sequence). The CDR3 sequence is 12 residues long. In DNA form, the CDR3 reads TGTGCCTGGAGTCAACCGGGGTCTGAAGCTTTCTTT. This translates into CAWSQPGSEAFF.

J is TRBJ1-1 and V is TRBV5-6; unclear D gene. Germline CDR1 is SGHDT and CDR2 is YYEEEE. Trimming removed 3 bases from V and 6 bases from J, with 9 bases in between. CDR3 length: 12 amino acids. CDR3 in DNA: TGTGCCAGCAGCTACAACTCACCTGAAGCTTTCTTT. Amino acids: CASSYNSPEAFF.

The chain links TRBV5-4 to TRBJ2-3; D gene ambiguous. The CDR3 is 16 amino acids. Germline CDR1 reads SGHNT; CDR2 reads YYREEE (reference sequence). The V end lost 0 bases, the J end lost 0 bases, and 11 bases lay between the germline ends. CDR3 bases: TGTGCCAGCAGCTTGGAAGTCAGCACTAGCACAGATACGCAGTATTTT. Its protein is CASSLEVSTSTDTQYF.

The DNA of the CDR3 is TGCGCCAGCAGCCAAGGCTCCGAGGGTTTCTATGGCTACACCTTC. Protein: CASSQGSEGFYGYTF. V gene TRBV4-1 combines with J gene TRBJ1-2; D uncertain. Per the germline V gene, CDR1 is MGHRA and CDR2 is YSYEKL. V shed 1 base and J shed 4 bases, with 13 bases lying between them. The CDR3 is 15 amino acids.

This rearrangement joins TRBV7-8 to TRBJ1-6; D gene unclear. Trimming took off 6 bases at V and 0 bases at J, with 3 bases between the two ends. The CDR3 covers 13 residues. Looked up from germline, CDR1 is SGHVS and CDR2 is FQNEAQ. The CDR3 bases are TGTGCCAGCAGAGGCTCCTATAATTCACCCCTCCACTTT. Translation gives CASRGSYNSPLHF.

With respect to this clone: At one boundary the junction diverges from the germline segment, which might be a read error. This chain connects TRBV2 to TRBJ2-2; D remains ambiguous. Germline V CDR1 and CDR2: SNHLY, FYNNEI. This CDR3 contains 15 residues. For the CDR3, the DNA is TGTGCCAGCAGTGTCTCTGGCCCGAAAACCGGGGAGCTGTTTTTT. Amino acid sequence: CASSVSGPKTGELFF.

The V gene is TRBV5-6, the J gene TRBJ2-1; D gene uncertain. Germline lookup yields CDR1 SGHDT and CDR2 YYEEEE. The CDR3 runs 12 residues. The V end lost 0 bases, the J end lost 9 bases, and 7 bases lay between the germline ends. As DNA, the CDR3 is TGTGCCAGCAGCTTGGCTTCGGCTGAGCAGTTCTTC. Translated, it gives CASSLASAEQFF.

The count of this clone is one. The V gene is TRBV28, the J gene TRBJ1-6; 8 nucleotides line up with TRBD1. This CDR3 spans 15 amino acids. V lost 5 bases to trimming and J lost 9 bases; unmatched junction nucleotides: 9. Germline V CDR1 and CDR2: MDHEN, SYDVKM. This CDR3 is CASSPPGGTSSPLHF. The CDR3, as DNA: TGTGCCAGCAGTCCCCCAGGGGGCACTTCTTCACCCCTCCACTTT. Full variable domain (rest looked up from reference TRBV28 and TRBJ1-6): DVKVTQSSRYLVKRTGEKVFLECVQDMDHENMFWYRQDPGLGLRLIYFSYDVKMKEKGDIPEGYSVSREKKERFSLILESASTNQTSMYLCASSPPGGTSSPLHFGNGTRLTVT.

The V and J genes are TRBV7-9 and TRBJ2-1, with TRBD2 matching 10 bases. With 6 bases clipped from V and 6 bases from J, the junction kept 5 bases outside the gene matches. Germline V gene sequence: CDR1 SEHNR, CDR2 FQNEAQ (reference sequence). The CDR3 has 14 residues. The CDR3 bases are TGTGCCAGCAGACCTAGCGGGGGCCTCAATGAGCAGTTCTTC. It codes for CASRPSGGLNEQFF.

The chain combines TRBV11-2 with TRBJ1-2; D remains unclear. The V gene lost 4 bases and the J gene lost 2 bases, with 8 bases spanning the gap. Germline V gene lookup returns CDR1 SGHAT and CDR2 FQNNGV. This CDR3 comprises 13 residues. The DNA for the CDR3 is TGTGCCAGCAGCTCAAGCTCAAACTATGGCTACACCTTC. Amino acids: CASSSSSNYGYTF.

The V gene is TRBV27, the J gene TRBJ2-7; TRBD1 might be the D (6 bases). The ends were cut back, 4 bases at V and 7 bases at J, with 14 bases in the middle. The CDR3 runs 13 residues. From germline, CDR1 is MNHEY and CDR2 SMNVEV (reference sequence). CDR3 protein: CASSSTQGREQYF. The CDR3 DNA reads TGTGCCAGCAGTTCTACTCAGGGGCGTGAGCAGTACTTC.

J is TRBJ1-4 and V is TRBV30; D is unclear. This CDR3 is built from 15 residues. Germline CDR1 reads GTSNPN; CDR2 reads SVGIG (reference sequence). V was shortened by 1 base and J by 5 bases, with 14 bases between the two germline ends. Here the CDR3 reads CAWSAVLSGNEKLFF. The CDR3 coding sequence is TGTGCCTGGAGTGCCGTACTCTCGGGAAATGAAAAACTGTTTTTT.

In its sample, this clone was seen a few times. J is TRBJ1-4 and V is TRBV6-1; D unclear. The CDR3 consists of 15 residues. Trimming removed 2 bases from V and 3 bases from J, with 10 bases in between. The V gene's germline CDR1 is MNHNS and CDR2 SASEGT. CDR3 nucleotide sequence: TGTGCCAGCAGTGAACATAACGGTGCTAATGAAAAACTGTTTTTT. This encodes CASSEHNGANEKLFF.

Only one count was recorded for this clone. Other DNA sequences within the sample encode an identical CDR3. The chain joins TRBV7-2 to TRBJ2-7; 14 bases match TRBD2. V lost 1 base to trimming and J lost 3 bases; unmatched junction nucleotides: 2. The CDR3 has 16 residues. From germline, CDR1 is SGHTA and CDR2 FQGNSA. CDR3 region: CASSLEGTSGSYEQYF. The CDR3 DNA sequence: TGTGCCAGCAGCTTAGAAGGGACTAGCGGGAGCTACGAGCAGTACTTC.

The genes are TRBV2 and TRBJ1-1, with 8 bases lining up with TRBD1. CDR3 size: 16 residues. The junction had 6 bases not matched to a gene; V was cut back by 2 bases and J by 1 base. Germline V gene lookup returns CDR1 SNHLY and CDR2 FYNNEI. This chain's CDR3 is CASSEPRTGSNTEAFF. As DNA, the CDR3 is TGTGCCAGCAGTGAACCCCGGACAGGGTCGAACACTGAAGCTTTCTTT.

This clone is a singleton in its sample. The chain employs TRBV28 and TRBJ2-5, with a possible D match to TRBD1 (5 bases). This CDR3 is built from 13 residues. V lost 6 bases to trimming and J lost 2 bases, with 10 bases between them. The germline gives CDR1 MDHEN, CDR2 SYDVKM. In DNA, the CDR3 is TGTGCCAGCAGCGCCAGGGCGCAAGAGACCCAGTACTTC. This translates into CASSARAQETQYF. Filled out from reference TRBV28 and TRBJ2-5, the complete variable domain reads DVKVTQSSRYLVKRTGEKVFLECVQDMDHENMFWYRQDPGLGLRLIYFSYDVKMKEKGDIPEGYSVSREKKERFSLILESASTNQTSMYLCASSARAQETQYFGPGTRLLVL.

The chain has TRBV6-1 and TRBJ2-3; no definite D call. V shed 2 bases and J shed 6 bases, with 6 bases lying between them. The CDR3 is made up of 12 amino acids. CDR1 and CDR2 from the germline V gene are MNHNS and SASEGT. The CDR3 region has the DNA TGTGCCAGCAGTGAAACATCGGATACGCAGTATTTT. As protein: CASSETSDTQYF.

This chain joins TRBV2 and TRBJ1-1; TRBD1 aligns across 9 bases. There are 14 residues in the CDR3. CDR1 and CDR2 from the germline V gene are SNHLY and FYNNEI. Losses at the gene ends were 0 bases for V and 8 bases for J; bases not matched to a gene: 4. CDR3 in amino acids: CASSEALGTGEAFF. The CDR3 DNA is TGTGCCAGCAGTGAAGCGCTAGGGACAGGGGAAGCTTTCTTT.